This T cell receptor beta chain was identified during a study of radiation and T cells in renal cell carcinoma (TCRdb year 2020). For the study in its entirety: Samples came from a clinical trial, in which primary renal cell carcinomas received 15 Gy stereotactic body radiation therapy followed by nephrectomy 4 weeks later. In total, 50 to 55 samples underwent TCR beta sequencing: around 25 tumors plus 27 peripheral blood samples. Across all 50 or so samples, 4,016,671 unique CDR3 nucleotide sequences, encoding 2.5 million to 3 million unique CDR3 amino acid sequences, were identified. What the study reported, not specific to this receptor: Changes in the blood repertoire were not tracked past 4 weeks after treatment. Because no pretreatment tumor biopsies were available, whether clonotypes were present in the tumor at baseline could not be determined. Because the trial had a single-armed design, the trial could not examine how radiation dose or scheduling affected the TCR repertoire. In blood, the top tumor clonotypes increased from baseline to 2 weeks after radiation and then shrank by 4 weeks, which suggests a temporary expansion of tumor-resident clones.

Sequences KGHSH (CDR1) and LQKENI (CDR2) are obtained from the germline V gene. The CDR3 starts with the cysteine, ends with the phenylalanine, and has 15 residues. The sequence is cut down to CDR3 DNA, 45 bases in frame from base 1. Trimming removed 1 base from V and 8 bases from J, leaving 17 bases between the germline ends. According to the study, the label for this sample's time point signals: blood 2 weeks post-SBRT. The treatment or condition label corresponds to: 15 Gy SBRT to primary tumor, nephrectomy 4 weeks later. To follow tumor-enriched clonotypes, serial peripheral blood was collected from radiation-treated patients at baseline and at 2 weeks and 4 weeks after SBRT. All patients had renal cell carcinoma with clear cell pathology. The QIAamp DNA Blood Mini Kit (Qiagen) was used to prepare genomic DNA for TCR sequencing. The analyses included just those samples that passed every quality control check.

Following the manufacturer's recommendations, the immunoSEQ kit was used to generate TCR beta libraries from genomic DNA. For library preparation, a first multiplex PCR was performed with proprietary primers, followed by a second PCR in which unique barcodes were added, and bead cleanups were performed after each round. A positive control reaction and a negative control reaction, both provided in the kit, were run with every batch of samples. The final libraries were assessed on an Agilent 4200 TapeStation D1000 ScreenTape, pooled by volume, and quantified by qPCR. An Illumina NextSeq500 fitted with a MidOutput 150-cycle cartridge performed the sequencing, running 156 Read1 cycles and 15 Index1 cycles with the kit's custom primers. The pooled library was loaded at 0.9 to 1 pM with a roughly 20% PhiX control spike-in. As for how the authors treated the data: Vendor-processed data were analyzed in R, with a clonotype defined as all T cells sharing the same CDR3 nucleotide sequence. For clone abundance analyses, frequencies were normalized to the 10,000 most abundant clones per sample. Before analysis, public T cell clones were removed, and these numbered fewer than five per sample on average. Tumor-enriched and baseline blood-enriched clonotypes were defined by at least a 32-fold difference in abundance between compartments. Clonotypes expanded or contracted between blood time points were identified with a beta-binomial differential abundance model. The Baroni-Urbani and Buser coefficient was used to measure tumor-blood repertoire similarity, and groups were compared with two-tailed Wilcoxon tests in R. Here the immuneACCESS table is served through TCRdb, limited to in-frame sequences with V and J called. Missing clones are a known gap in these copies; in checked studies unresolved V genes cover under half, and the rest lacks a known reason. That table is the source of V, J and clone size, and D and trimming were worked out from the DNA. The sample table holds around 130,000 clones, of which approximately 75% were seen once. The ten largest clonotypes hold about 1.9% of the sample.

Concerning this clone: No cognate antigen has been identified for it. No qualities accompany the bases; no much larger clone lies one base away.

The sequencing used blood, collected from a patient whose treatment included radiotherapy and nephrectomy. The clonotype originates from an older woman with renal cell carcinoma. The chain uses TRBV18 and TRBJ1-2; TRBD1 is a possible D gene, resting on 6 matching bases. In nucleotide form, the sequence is TGTGCCAGCTCACCACGGTCCCAGGGGTATGAGGGCTACACCTTC. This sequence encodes CASSPRSQGYEGYTF.